The entry that follows covers one TCR beta chain sequence. This clonotype was seen at least ten times. It has no known antigen specificity. Base qualities are missing; no much larger clone stands one base away. Unmatched junction bases come to 5, with V trimmed by 1 base and J by 2 bases. Sequences SGHTA (CDR1) and FQGNSA (CDR2) are obtained from the germline V gene. Reading from cysteine to phenylalanine, the CDR3 counts 15 amino acids. This entry keeps only the CDR3 DNA: 45 bases, framed from base 1. The sample belongs to a study of low-dose radiotherapy and immunotherapy resistance in tumors (dated by TCRdb to between 2021 and 2023). Regarding the research as a whole: Patients in Cohort 1 were given 0.5 Gy per fraction every 2 weeks, and the prescribed total PTV dose was 6.5 Gy. In Cohort 2, 1 Gy per fraction was delivered every two weeks, for a total of 13 Gy over 26 weeks. Nivolumab and ipilimumab were both given intravenously, with nivolumab at a 240 mg flat dose every two weeks and ipilimumab at 1 mg/kg every six weeks. Every two weeks, patients got intravenous cyclophosphamide at 200 mg/m2, given one day ahead of each radiation and immunotherapy administration. Starting on cycle 1 day 1, patients took 300 mg of aspirin by mouth once a day for four cycles. Randomization of trial participants into treatment groups was not performed. Eight patients were included in the translational analysis: three from the first dose cohort and the first five from the second dose cohort.

This specimen's time point label, interpreted: after trial treatment. The sample's treatment or condition label, in plain terms: LDRT plus nivolumab, ipilimumab, low-dose cyclophosphamide and aspirin (RACIN trial). The donors took part in RACIN, a single-arm, phase I, dose-escalation trial that combined nivolumab, ipilimumab, aspirin, low-dose cyclophosphamide and low-dose radiotherapy. Patients with advanced, TIL-negative solid tumors were considered eligible. Sequencing was performed on an Illumina HiSeq 2500. To make first-strand cDNA, Superscript III was used along with a set of TRAV- and TRBV-specific primers so that both the TCRalpha and TCRbeta chains were covered. A roughly 20-cycle PCR with Phusion amplified the TCRs, pairing a constant-region primer with the adapter that was attached to the V primers. The isolated mRNA was amplified using the MessageAmp II aRNA Amplification Kit, with in vitro transcription performed for around 16 hours at 37 degrees C. mRNA for TCR sequencing was isolated with the Dynabeads mRNA DIRECT Purification Kit. A second approximately 23-cycle Phusion PCR added indexed Illumina adapters, and products were purified with AMPure XP beads. On the authors' methods: Using custom Perl scripts, TCR sequences that encoded the same protein were pooled, out-of-frame sequences were dropped, and the abundance of each clonotype was calculated. Any TCR sequence backed by just one read was left out of the analysis. Among the metrics used to describe the repertoires were Shannon entropy, Gini index, clonality, richness, and the frequency of TCRs shared between repertoires. TCRdb reprocessing: public reads trimmed at Q25 with fastp, clones called with MiXCR, in-frame beta chains kept. Entries are consolidated by CDR3 protein sequence, retaining the most common genes and DNA. In this record, the V and J calls reflect TCRdb's handling and not the investigators' own analysis. In all, the sample holds roughly 95,000 distinct CDR3 sequences, and approximately 22% of those were seen once. Roughly 12% of the sample rests with the top ten.

The sequenced sample was PBMCs, obtained after low-dose radiotherapy plus immunotherapy. This chain is built from TRBV7-2 and TRBJ2-7; the junction holds 7 bases that match TRBD2. This receptor was taken from a female donor with ovarian cancer. The base sequence is TGTGCCAGCAGCTTAGTTAGCGGGCAAACCTACGAGCAGTACTTC. Its protein product is CASSLVSGQTYEQYF.